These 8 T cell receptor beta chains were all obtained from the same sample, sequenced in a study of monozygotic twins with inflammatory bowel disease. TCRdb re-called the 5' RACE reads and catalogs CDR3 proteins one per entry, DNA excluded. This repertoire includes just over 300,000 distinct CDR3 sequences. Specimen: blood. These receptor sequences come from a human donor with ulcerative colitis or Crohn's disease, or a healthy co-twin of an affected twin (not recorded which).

The chain's CDR3 is CSARAPGGRGSEQYF. J is TRBJ2-7 and V is TRBV20-1; the TRBD2 assignment by TCRdb is unverifiable without DNA. Looked up from germline, CDR1 is DFQATT and CDR2 is SNEGSKA (reference sequence). The CDR3 totals 15 residues.

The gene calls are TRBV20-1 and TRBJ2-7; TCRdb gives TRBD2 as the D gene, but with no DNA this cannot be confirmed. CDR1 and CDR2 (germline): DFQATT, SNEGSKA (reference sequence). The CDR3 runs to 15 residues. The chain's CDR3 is CSAPGLAGVSYEQYF.

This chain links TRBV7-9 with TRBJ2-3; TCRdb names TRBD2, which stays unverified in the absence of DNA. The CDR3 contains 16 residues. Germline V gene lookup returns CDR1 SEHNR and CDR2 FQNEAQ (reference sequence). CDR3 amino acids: CASTKGLQRGTDTQYF.

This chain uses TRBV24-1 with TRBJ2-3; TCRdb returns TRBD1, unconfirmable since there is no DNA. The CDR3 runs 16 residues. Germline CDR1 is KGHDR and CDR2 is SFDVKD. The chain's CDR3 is CATSDVTGTGSDTQYF.

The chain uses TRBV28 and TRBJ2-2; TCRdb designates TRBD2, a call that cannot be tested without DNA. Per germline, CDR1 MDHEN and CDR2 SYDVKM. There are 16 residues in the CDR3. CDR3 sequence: CASSTGLAGGVGELFF.

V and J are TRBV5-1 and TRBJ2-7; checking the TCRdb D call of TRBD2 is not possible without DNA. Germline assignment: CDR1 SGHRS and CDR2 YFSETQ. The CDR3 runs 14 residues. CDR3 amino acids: CASSFTSGEYEQYF.

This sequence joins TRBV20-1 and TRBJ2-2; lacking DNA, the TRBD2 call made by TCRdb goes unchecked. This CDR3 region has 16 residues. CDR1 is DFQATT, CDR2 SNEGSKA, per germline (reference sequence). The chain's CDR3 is CSAIQYSGVKTGELFF.

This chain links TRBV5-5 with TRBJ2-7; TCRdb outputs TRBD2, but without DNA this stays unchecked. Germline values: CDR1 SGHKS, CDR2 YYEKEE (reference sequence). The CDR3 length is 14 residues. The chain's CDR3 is CASSLKRENREQYF.